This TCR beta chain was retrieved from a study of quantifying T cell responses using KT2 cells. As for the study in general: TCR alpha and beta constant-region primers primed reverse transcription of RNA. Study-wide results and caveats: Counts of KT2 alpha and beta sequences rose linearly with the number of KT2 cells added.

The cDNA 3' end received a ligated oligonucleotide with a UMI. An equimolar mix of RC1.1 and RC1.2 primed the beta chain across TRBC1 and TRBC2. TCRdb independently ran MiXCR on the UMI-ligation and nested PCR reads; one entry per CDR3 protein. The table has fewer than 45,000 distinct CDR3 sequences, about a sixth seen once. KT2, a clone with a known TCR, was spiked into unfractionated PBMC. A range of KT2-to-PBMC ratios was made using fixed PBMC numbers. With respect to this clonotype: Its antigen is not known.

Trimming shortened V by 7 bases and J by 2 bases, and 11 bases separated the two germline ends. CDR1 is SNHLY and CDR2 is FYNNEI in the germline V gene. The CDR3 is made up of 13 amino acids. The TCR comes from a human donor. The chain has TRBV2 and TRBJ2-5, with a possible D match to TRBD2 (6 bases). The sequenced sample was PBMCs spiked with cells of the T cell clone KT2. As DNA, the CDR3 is TGTGCCAGCACCCCAGCGGGTCAAGAGACCCAGTACTTC. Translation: CASTPAGQETQYF.